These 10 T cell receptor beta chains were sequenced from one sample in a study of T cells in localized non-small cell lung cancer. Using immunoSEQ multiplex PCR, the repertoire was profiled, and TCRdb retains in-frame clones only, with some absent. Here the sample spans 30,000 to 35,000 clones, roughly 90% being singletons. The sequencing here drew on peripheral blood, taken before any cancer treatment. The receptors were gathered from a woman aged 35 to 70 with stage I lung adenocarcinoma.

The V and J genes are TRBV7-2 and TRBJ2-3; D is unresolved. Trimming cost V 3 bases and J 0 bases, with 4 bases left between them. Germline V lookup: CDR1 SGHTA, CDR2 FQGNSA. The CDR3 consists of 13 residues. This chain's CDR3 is CASSFPSTDTQYF. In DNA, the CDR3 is TGTGCCAGCAGCTTTCCTAGCACAGATACGCAGTATTTT.

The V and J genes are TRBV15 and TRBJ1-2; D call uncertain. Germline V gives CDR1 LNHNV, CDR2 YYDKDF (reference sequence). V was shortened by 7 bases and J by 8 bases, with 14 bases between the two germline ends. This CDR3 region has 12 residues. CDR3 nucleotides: TGTGCCACCATCGGCCCTACCAGAGGCTACACCTTC. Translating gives CATIGPTRGYTF.

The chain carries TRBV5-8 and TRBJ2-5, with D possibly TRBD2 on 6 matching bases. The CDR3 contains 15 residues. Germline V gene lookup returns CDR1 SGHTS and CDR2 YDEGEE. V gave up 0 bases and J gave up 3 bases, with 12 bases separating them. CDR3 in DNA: TGTGCCAGCAGCTTGGCCGGGACTCTGGAAGAGACCCAGTACTTC. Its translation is CASSLAGTLEETQYF.

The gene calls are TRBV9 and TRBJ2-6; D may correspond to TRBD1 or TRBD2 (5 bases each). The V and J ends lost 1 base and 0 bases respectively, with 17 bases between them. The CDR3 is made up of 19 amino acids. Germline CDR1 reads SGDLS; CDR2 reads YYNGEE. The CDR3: CASSVPTGTFPSGANVLTF. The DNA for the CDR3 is TGTGCCAGCAGCGTACCAACCGGGACGTTCCCCTCTGGGGCCAACGTCCTGACTTTC.

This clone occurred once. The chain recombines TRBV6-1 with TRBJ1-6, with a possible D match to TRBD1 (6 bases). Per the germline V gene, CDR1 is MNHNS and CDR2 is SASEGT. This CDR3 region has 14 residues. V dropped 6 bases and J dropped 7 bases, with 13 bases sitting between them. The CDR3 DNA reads TGTGCCAGCAGGTACAGGGAGGTGAATTCACCCCTCCACTTT. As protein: CASRYREVNSPLHF.

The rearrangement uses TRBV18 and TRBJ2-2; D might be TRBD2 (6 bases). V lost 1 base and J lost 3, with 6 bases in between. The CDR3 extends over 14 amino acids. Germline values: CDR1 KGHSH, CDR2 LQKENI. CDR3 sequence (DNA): TGTGCCAGCTCACCACGGGGGGACACCGGGGAGCTGTTTTTT. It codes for CASSPRGDTGELFF.

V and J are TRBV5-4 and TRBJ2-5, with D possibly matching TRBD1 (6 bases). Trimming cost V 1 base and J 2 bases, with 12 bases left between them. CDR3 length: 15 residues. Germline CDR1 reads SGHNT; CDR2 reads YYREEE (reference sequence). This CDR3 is CASSLRQDVQETQYF. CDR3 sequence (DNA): TGTGCCAGCAGCTTGCGACAGGACGTACAAGAGACCCAGTACTTC.

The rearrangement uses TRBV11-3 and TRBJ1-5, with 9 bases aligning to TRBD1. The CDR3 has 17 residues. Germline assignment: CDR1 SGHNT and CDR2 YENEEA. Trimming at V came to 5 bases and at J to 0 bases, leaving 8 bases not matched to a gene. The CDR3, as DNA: TGTGCCAGCAGCCTCCGGACAGGGGATTATAGCAATCAGCCCCAGCATTTT. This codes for CASSLRTGDYSNQPQHF.

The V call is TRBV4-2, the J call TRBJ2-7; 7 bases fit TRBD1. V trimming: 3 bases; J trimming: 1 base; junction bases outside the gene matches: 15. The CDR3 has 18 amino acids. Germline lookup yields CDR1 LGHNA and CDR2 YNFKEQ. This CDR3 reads CASSQPHPDRQRSYEQYF. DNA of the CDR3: TGTGCCAGCAGCCAGCCCCACCCGGACAGGCAGAGATCCTACGAGCAGTACTTC.

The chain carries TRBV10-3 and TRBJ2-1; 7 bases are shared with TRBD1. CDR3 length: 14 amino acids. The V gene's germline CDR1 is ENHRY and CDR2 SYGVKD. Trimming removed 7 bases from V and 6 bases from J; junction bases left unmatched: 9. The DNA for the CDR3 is TGTGCCATCACCCGGGACAGAGAGCCCAATGAGCAGTTCTTC. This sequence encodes CAITRDREPNEQFF.